This is a list of T cell receptor beta chains from one sample in a study of T cells in Graves' hyperthyroidism and ophthalmopathy. TCRdb ran MiXCR on the multiplex PCR reads and lists one entry per CDR3 protein. The table records approximately 300,000 distinct CDR3 sequences, approximately 15% of them present only once. The sequencing input was blood. These receptors were obtained from a woman between 55 and 75 years old with Graves' ophthalmopathy. Each CDR3 is given with its conserved first and last residue. D genes are given only for firm matches. Clone size is not always given. Where it is, it says once, few, many or a class for expanded clones.

size	J	V	D	DNA	CDR3
few	TRBJ2-2	TRBV10-3	TRBD1	TGTGCCATCAGCGAACCGGGACAGGGTTCCACCGGGGAGCTGTTTTTT	CAISEPGQGSTGELFF
.	TRBJ2-4	TRBV5-4	TRBD2	TGTGCCAGCAGCTTGGCGAGCGGGAGGGCCGGCAAAAACATTCAGTACTTC	CASSLASGRAGKNIQYF
many	TRBJ2-7	TRBV2	TRBD1	TGTGCCAGCAGTGGGGCCAGGGGGCACGAGCAGTACTTC	CASSGARGHEQYF
many	TRBJ2-7	TRBV11-2	TRBD1	TGTGCCAGCAGCGGGGACAGGTCCTTACGAAAGCAGTACTTC	CASSGDRSLRKQYF
few	TRBJ2-6	TRBV24-1	.	TGTGCCACCAGTGGCCGACTGACACAGCGCTCTGGGGCCAACGTCCTGACTTTC	CATSGRLTQRSGANVLTF
.	TRBJ2-7	TRBV11-2	.	TGTGCCAGCAGCTCCGTCGGGGCGGGGACCTACGAGCAGTACTTC	CASSSVGAGTYEQYF
few	TRBJ1-5	TRBV7-8	.	TGTGCCAGCAGCTTAGAGGGGGATTTTAGCAATCAGCCCCAGCATTTT	CASSLEGDFSNQPQHF
many	TRBJ2-1	TRBV28	.	TGTGCCAGCTCCGGACGAGCGGGCTCCTACAATGAGCAGTTCTTC	CASSGRAGSYNEQFF
many	TRBJ2-7	TRBV20-1	.	TGCAGTGACATACCCACCACGGTGGGCGAGCAGTACTTC	CSDIPTTVGEQYF
many	TRBJ1-1	TRBV2	.	TGTGCCAGCAGTGCGTTAATGGGGACTGAAGCTTTCTTT	CASSALMGTEAFF
many	TRBJ2-7	TRBV7-2	TRBD2	TGTGCCAGCAGCTTTGGTTCTAGCGGGGAGTCCTACGAGCAGTACTTC	CASSFGSSGESYEQYF
.	TRBJ1-2	TRBV20-1	TRBD1	TGCAGTGCAAAAGGGGACAGGGGAAACTATGGCTACACCTTC	CSAKGDRGNYGYTF
many	TRBJ2-4	TRBV3-1	.	TGTGCCAGCAGCCAAGATGTCCAGGGAGGCATTCAGTACTTC	CASSQDVQGGIQYF
many	TRBJ2-7	TRBV27	TRBD1	TGTGCCAGCAGTATGACCGGGACAGCCAATTACGAGCAGTACTTC	CASSMTGTANYEQYF
many	TRBJ1-2	TRBV27	.	TGTGCCAGCAGGTCGATAGGACGGGACTATGGCTACACCTTC	CASRSIGRDYGYTF
few	TRBJ2-5	TRBV30	.	TGTGCCTGGAGTGGTCTGGACAGCCAAGAGACCCAGTGCTTC	CAWSGLDSQETQCF
many	TRBJ2-1	TRBV28	TRBD2	TGTGCCAGCAGTTCCGGCGGGCTAGCGGGAGCCGGAAATGAGCAGTTCTTC	CASSSGGLAGAGNEQFF
few	TRBJ1-3	TRBV2	TRBD1	TGTGCCAGCGGACAGGGGGCTGGAAACACCATATATTTT	CASGQGAGNTIYF
few	TRBJ2-5	TRBV5-8	.	TGTGCCAGCAGCTTGGGGCTTCAGGGTATTGACCAGTACTTC	CASSLGLQGIDQYF
many	TRBJ2-7	TRBV28	.	TGTGCCAGCAGTGAGGGCAGATCCTACGAGCAGTACTTC	CASSEGRSYEQYF
.	TRBJ1-1	TRBV10-2	TRBD1	TGCGCCAGCAGAGCCAACGACAGGGGAGAAGAAGCTTTCTTT	CASRANDRGEEAFF
.	TRBJ1-1	TRBV28	.	TGTGCCAGCAGTTCGCGGACACCCCCGGGGGTTGAAGCTTTCTTT	CASSSRTPPGVEAFF
.	TRBJ2-7	TRBV4-2	TRBD2	TGTGCCAGCAGCCCAAGACTAGCGACGCACGAGCAGTACTTC	CASSPRLATHEQYF
few	TRBJ1-5	TRBV4-1	TRBD1	TGCGCCAGCAGCCAAGATACCGGGACAGGGTATCAGCCCCAGCATTTT	CASSQDTGTGYQPQHF
.	TRBJ1-6	TRBV9	.	TGTGCCAGCAGCGTAGTTTCAGGGACGGCCCTCCACTTT	CASSVVSGTALHF
many	TRBJ2-1	TRBV20-1	.	TGCAGTGCTAGAGGGCAGGGGACGAGCTCCTACAATGAGCAGTTCTTC	CSARGQGTSSYNEQFF
many	TRBJ1-5	TRBV2	.	TGTGCCAGCAGTGAATCGGGGCGTGATCAGCCCCAGCATTTT	CASSESGRDQPQHF
.	TRBJ2-2	TRBV28	TRBD2	TGTGCCAGCAGTTCCCGACTAGCGGGAGGGCCTACCGGGGAGCTGTTTTTT	CASSSRLAGGPTGELFF
many	TRBJ1-2	TRBV7-9	TRBD1	TGTGCCAGCAGCCCCGTCGGGGACAGGGGTAACTATGGCTACACCTTC	CASSPVGDRGNYGYTF
.	TRBJ2-7	TRBV9	.	TGTGCCAGCAGCGTAGGAGGGGCCAACCTCCACTACGAGCAGTACTTC	CASSVGGANLHYEQYF
many	TRBJ1-2	TRBV20-1	.	TGCAGTGCTAGAAACACTAACTATGGCTACACCTTC	CSARNTNYGYTF
many	TRBJ2-3	TRBV29-1	.	TGCAGCGTTGCTGCGACCGCCTCACGAGATACGCAGTATTTT	CSVAATASRDTQYF
few	TRBJ2-5	TRBV28	TRBD2	TGTGCCAGCCCTAGCGGGAGAAGCGGGACCCAGTACTTC	CASPSGRSGTQYF
many	TRBJ2-3	TRBV27	.	TGTGCCAGCAGTTTAGGGTTTGTGGGGGGCTTAGGCACAGATACGCAGTATTTT	CASSLGFVGGLGTDTQYF
.	TRBJ1-5	TRBV12-3/TRBV12-4	.	TGTGCCAGCAGTTTACACCTTCAGTGGCCCCAGCATTTT	CASSLHLQWPQHF
many	TRBJ1-4	TRBV28	.	TGTGCCAGCAGTTTACCAGGGCTAGCTAATGAAAAACTGTTTTTT	CASSLPGLANEKLFF
few	TRBJ2-5	TRBV6-5	.	TGTGCCAGCAGTTACTTAGCTAAACAAGAGACCCAGTACTTC	CASSYLAKQETQYF
few	TRBJ2-1	TRBV6-1	TRBD2	TGTGCCAGCAGGCCGTGGACTAGCGGCTACAATGAGCAGTTCTTC	CASRPWTSGYNEQFF
.	TRBJ1-6	TRBV14	.	TGTGCCAGCAGCCAAGCCGGACTTTATTCACCCCTCCACTTT	CASSQAGLYSPLHF
.	TRBJ2-1	TRBV29-1	.	TGCAGCGTTGAGTTTCTCAATGAGCAGTTCTTC	CSVEFLNEQFF
many	TRBJ1-5	TRBV2	.	TGTGCCAGCAGTGATTCCCGTGACCAGCCCCAGCATTTT	CASSDSRDQPQHF
.	TRBJ2-7	TRBV29-1	.	TGCAGCGTTATGTCGCCAGGAGAGTACTTC	CSVMSPGEYF
few	TRBJ1-3	TRBV12-3/TRBV12-4	.	TGTGCCAGCAGAGGAAACACCATATATTTT	CASRGNTIYF
few	TRBJ2-1	TRBV20-1	TRBD2	TGCAGTGCTAGACGCGCTAGCGGGAGGGGCAATGAGCAGTTCTTC	CSARRASGRGNEQFF
.	TRBJ2-3	TRBV5-1	.	TGCGCCAGCAGGTTGGGGGGATACACAGATACGCAGTATTTT	CASRLGGYTDTQYF